This is a list of T cell receptor beta chains from one sample in a study of a mutant IDH1 vaccine in newly diagnosed glioma. Libraries were prepared by immunoSEQ multiplex PCR; TCRdb keeps only in-frame clonotypes and omits some of them. The top ten hold approximately 6.7% of the sample, which has about 41,000 clones, about four fifths seen once. These receptors have no known antigen. The material was PBMCs, obtained from a glioma patient whose treatment included an IDH1 peptide vaccine. These receptors were obtained from a woman aged 40 to 55 with glioma. Some clones in this sample may be carry-over from other donors' samples. Each CDR3 is given with its conserved first and last residue. Each record gives: clone size, D gene, J gene, V gene, CDR3 protein, CDR3 DNA. D genes are given only for firm matches. For some rows the clone size is stated as once, few or many, or as a class when expanded; others skip it.

-	-	TRBJ2-1	TRBV29-1	CSVTTSSFNNEQFF	TGCAGCGTTACTACTAGCAGCTTTAACAATGAGCAGTTCTTC
-	TRBD1	TRBJ1-2	TRBV5-6	CASRGGSVSNYGYTF	TGTGCCTCCAGGGGGGGGTCGGTTTCTAACTATGGCTACACCTTC
-	TRBD2	TRBJ2-3	TRBV7-8	CASSFGLAGATDTQYF	TGTGCCAGCAGCTTCGGACTAGCGGGAGCCACAGATACGCAGTATTTT
-	TRBD2	TRBJ2-7	TRBV27	CASSPRLAGGSNEQYF	TGTGCCAGCAGTCCCAGACTAGCGGGAGGTAGCAACGAGCAGTACTTC
-	-	TRBJ1-5	TRBV10-3	CAISESGGAQPQHF	TGTGCCATCAGTGAGTCCGGGGGAGCTCAGCCCCAGCATTTT
-	-	TRBJ1-1	TRBV5-6	CASSSLGQAEAFF	TGTGCCAGCAGCTCTTTAGGCCAGGCTGAAGCTTTCTTT
once	-	TRBJ1-2	TRBV5-1	CASSLGIDSGGGYTF	TGCGCCAGCAGCTTGGGCATAGACAGCGGCGGTGGCTACACCTTC
-	-	TRBJ2-2	TRBV14	CASSPPWGELFF	TGTGCCAGCAGCCCTCCCTGGGGGGAGCTGTTTTTT
-	TRBD2	TRBJ2-7	TRBV6-5	CASSYSTSGVYEQYF	TGTGCCAGCAGTTATAGCACTAGCGGGGTATACGAGCAGTACTTC
once	-	TRBJ1-6	TRBV27	CASSFRGGNSPLHF	TGTGCCAGCAGTTTTAGGGGCGGCAATTCACCCCTCCACTTT
-	TRBD1	TRBJ2-5	TRBV18	CASSPGQGRTETQYF	TGTGCCAGCTCACCCGGACAGGGCAGGACGGAGACCCAGTACTTC
once	TRBD1	TRBJ1-4	TRBV25-1	CASRDRYNEKLFF	TGTGCCAGCAGGGACAGGTATAATGAAAAACTGTTTTTT
-	-	TRBJ2-2	TRBV6-5	CASKGTGELFF	TGTGCCAGCAAAGGCACCGGGGAGCTGTTTTTT
few	TRBD1	TRBJ1-4	TRBV2	CASTMQGGTNEKLFF	TGTGCCAGCACCATGCAGGGGGGAACTAATGAAAAACTGTTTTTT
-	-	TRBJ2-3	TRBV7-3	CASSSASGADTQYF	TGTGCCAGCAGCTCCGCCAGTGGCGCAGATACGCAGTATTTT
-	-	TRBJ2-1	TRBV29-1	CSVDHRDTYNEQFF	TGCAGCGTTGATCATCGGGACACTTACAATGAGCAGTTCTTC
-	-	TRBJ2-3	TRBV5-1	CASTTGDLADTQYF	TGCGCCAGCACTACGGGGGACCTCGCAGATACGCAGTATTTT
-	-	TRBJ2-2	TRBV20-1	CSARFDRELFF	TGCAGTGCTAGATTTGACCGGGAGCTGTTTTTT
-	TRBD1	TRBJ2-7	TRBV5-1	CASSSAGQGYEQYF	TGCGCCAGCAGCTCGGCCGGACAGGGATACGAGCAGTACTTC
-	-	TRBJ1-2	TRBV4-1	CASSQGAVWGYTF	TGCGCCAGCAGCCAAGGGGCAGTTTGGGGCTACACCTTC
few	-	TRBJ1-5	TRBV28	CASSTREAQHF	TGTGCCAGCAGTACCAGGGAAGCCCAGCATTTT
-	-	TRBJ1-1	TRBV10-3	CAISPQGGNTEAFF	TGTGCCATCAGCCCTCAAGGGGGGAACACTGAAGCTTTCTTT
-	TRBD2	TRBJ2-5	TRBV7-2	CASSLVKRASGRVETQYF	TGTGCCAGCAGCTTAGTTAAACGGGCTAGCGGGAGGGTAGAGACCCAGTACTTC
-	-	TRBJ2-1	TRBV7-9	CASSPSRQNMFF	TGTGCCAGCAGCCCCAGTAGGCAAAACATGTTCTTC
-	TRBD2	TRBJ2-7	TRBV19	CASRDLGGNYEQYF	TGTGCCAGTAGGGACTTGGGAGGGAACTACGAGCAGTACTTC
-	-	TRBJ2-5	TRBV18	CASSLRQGGETQYF	TGTGCCAGCTCACTCCGACAGGGAGGGGAGACCCAGTACTTC
-	-	TRBJ1-3	TRBV18	CASSTGDGNTIYF	TGTGCCAGCTCTACGGGAGATGGAAACACCATATATTTT
-	-	TRBJ2-7	TRBV7-9	CASSLGTTTSYEQYF	TGTGCCAGCAGTTTAGGGACAACCACCTCCTACGAGCAGTACTTC
once	-	TRBJ2-3	TRBV5-4	CASSPPPGTFTDTQYF	TGTGCCAGCAGCCCCCCACCAGGGACTTTCACAGATACGCAGTATTTT
few	TRBD2	TRBJ2-1	TRBV7-7	CASSPRTSGRYNEQFF	TGTGCTAGCAGCCCCCGGACTAGCGGGAGGTACAATGAGCAGTTCTTC
few	-	TRBJ2-5	TRBV5-1	CASSLENIGPPGGETQYF	TGCGCCAGCAGCTTGGAAAACATAGGCCCACCAGGAGGGGAGACCCAGTACTTC
-	-	TRBJ2-2	TRBV19	CASSAGANTGELFF	TGTGCCAGTAGTGCAGGGGCGAACACCGGGGAGCTGTTTTTT
-	-	TRBJ2-7	TRBV5-6	CASSPGTGRREQYF	TGTGCCAGCAGCCCGGGTACAGGGCGAAGGGAGCAGTACTTC
-	-	TRBJ2-5	TRBV5-1	CASSYQETQYF	TGCGCCAGCAGCTACCAAGAGACCCAGTACTTC
-	-	TRBJ1-2	TRBV18	CASSEDKNYGYTF	TGTGCCAGCTCAGAGGACAAGAACTATGGCTACACCTTC
-	-	TRBJ1-5	TRBV7-9	CASTGGNSNQPQHF	TGTGCCAGCACGGGCGGAAATAGCAATCAGCCCCAGCATTTT
-	-	TRBJ1-1	TRBV4-3	CASSQGMLGSTEAFF	TGCGCCAGCAGCCAAGGGATGTTGGGTAGCACTGAAGCTTTCTTT
once	-	TRBJ2-2	TRBV5-1	CASSISRGTGELFF	TGCGCCAGCAGTATCTCCAGGGGAACCGGGGAGCTGTTTTTT
-	-	TRBJ1-4	TRBV6-1	CASSDRAQGKREKLFF	TGTGCCAGCAGTGACAGGGCCCAGGGCAAGCGCGAAAAACTGTTTTTT
-	TRBD1	TRBJ1-1	TRBV7-2	CASSGQGGGTEAFF	TGTGCCAGCAGCGGACAGGGGGGTGGCACTGAAGCTTTCTTT
-	-	TRBJ2-2	TRBV7-9	CATLSATLDRTGELFF	TGTGCCACCCTGTCGGCGACTTTGGATCGTACCGGGGAGCTGTTTTTT
once	-	TRBJ1-2	TRBV7-2	CASSLVYGWGDGYTF	TGTGCCAGCAGCTTAGTGTATGGATGGGGCGATGGCTACACCTTC
-	-	TRBJ1-5	TRBV7-6	CASSSYQPQHF	TGTGCCAGCAGCTCGTATCAGCCCCAGCATTTT
-	-	TRBJ1-1	TRBV29-1	CSVSRRSGAFF	TGCAGCGTTTCCCGACGGTCCGGGGCTTTCTTT
once	-	TRBJ1-3	TRBV4-1	CASSQEVRSSGNTIYF	TGCGCCAGCAGCCAAGAGGTCAGGAGCTCTGGAAACACCATATATTTT
-	-	TRBJ2-2	TRBV7-2	CASSRTSGETGELFF	TGTGCCAGCAGTCGGACATCCGGTGAAACCGGGGAGCTGTTTTTT
-	TRBD1	TRBJ1-2	TRBV9	CASSVVAGGHGYTF	TGTGCCAGCAGCGTAGTGGCAGGGGGTCATGGCTACACCTTC
-	TRBD1	TRBJ1-3	TRBV15	CATSRKRQGGMSSGNTIYF	TGTGCCACCAGCAGAAAGAGACAGGGAGGGATGAGCTCTGGAAACACCATATATTTT
-	-	TRBJ1-1	TRBV29-1	CSVTFDIRSTEAFF	TGCAGCGTGACCTTTGACATCCGGAGCACTGAAGCTTTCTTT
-	-	TRBJ2-5	TRBV7-9	CASSSVGSETQYF	TGTGCCAGCAGCTCCGTGGGTAGTGAGACCCAGTACTTC
few	-	TRBJ2-7	TRBV25-1	CASSGRTYDEQYF	TGTGCCAGCAGTGGTAGGACATACGACGAGCAGTACTTC
once	-	TRBJ2-6	TRBV6-5	CASSYEGGTGANVLTF	TGTGCCAGCAGTTACGAAGGGGGGACTGGGGCCAACGTCCTGACTTTC
medium-sized	-	TRBJ1-5	TRBV9	CASSQRGVSNQPQHF	TGTGCCAGCAGCCAAAGAGGGGTTTCCAATCAGCCCCAGCATTTT
-	TRBD2	TRBJ2-3	TRBV5-1	CASSIRGGADTQYF	TGCGCCAGCAGCATCCGGGGGGGCGCAGATACGCAGTATTTT
medium-sized	TRBD1	TRBJ2-4	TRBV19	CASADRGVKNIQYF	TGTGCCAGCGCAGACAGGGGAGTCAAAAACATTCAGTACTTC
-	-	TRBJ2-2	TRBV7-9	CASSHPPRDRYTGELFF	TGTGCCAGCAGCCACCCCCCTAGGGATAGGTACACCGGGGAGCTGTTTTTT
-	-	TRBJ2-3	TRBV10-3	CAISRQGGEADTQYF	TGTGCCATCAGTCGCCAAGGGGGGGAGGCGGATACGCAGTATTTT
-	TRBD1	TRBJ1-2	TRBV5-1	CASSLTGDYGYTF	TGCGCCAGCAGCTTGACAGGGGACTATGGCTACACCTTC
few	-	TRBJ1-1	TRBV5-1	CASSLGGASTEAFF	TGCGCCAGCAGCTTGGGAGGCGCCAGCACTGAAGCTTTCTTT